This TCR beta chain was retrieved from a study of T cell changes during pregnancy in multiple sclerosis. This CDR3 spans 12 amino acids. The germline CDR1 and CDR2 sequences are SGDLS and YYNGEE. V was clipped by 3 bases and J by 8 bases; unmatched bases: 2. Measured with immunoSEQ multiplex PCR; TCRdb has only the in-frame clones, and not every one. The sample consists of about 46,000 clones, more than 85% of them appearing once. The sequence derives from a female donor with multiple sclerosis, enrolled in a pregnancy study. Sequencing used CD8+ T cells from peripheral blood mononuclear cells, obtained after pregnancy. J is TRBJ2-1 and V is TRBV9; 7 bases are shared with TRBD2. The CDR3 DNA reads TGTGCCAGCAGCGGACTAGCAGATGAGCAGTTCTTC. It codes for CASSGLADEQFF.